This T cell receptor (beta chain) was captured in a study of T cells of healthy individuals. TCRdb re-called the 5' RACE reads through MiXCR, storing one row per CDR3 protein. The sample contains around 100,000 distinct CDR3 sequences, about 16% of which appear only once. Germline V gene lookup returns CDR1 MNHEY and CDR2 SMNVEV (reference sequence). V lost 4 bases, J lost 6 bases, and 8 bases stayed unmatched. The CDR3 has 14 residues. A few counts support this clonotype. The chain uses TRBV27 and TRBJ1-2, with 7 bases aligning to TRBD1. The TCR was taken from a human donor in good health. DNA of the CDR3: TGTGCCAGCAGTTCCCTACAGGGGCACAATGGCTACACCTTC. Residues: CASSSLQGHNGYTF.